The 18 T cell receptor beta chains below all came from one sample that was sequenced in a study of cytomegalovirus exposure and HLA in healthy donors. It was with 60 Vbeta and 13 Jbeta primers that the PCR ran. Using immunoSEQ multiplex PCR, the repertoire was profiled, and TCRdb retains in-frame clones only, with some absent. In all, the sample yields just under 65,000 clones. Sequenced material: PBMCs. The receptor set was obtained from a boy aged 5-17 years in good health and CMV-seronegative.

The chain combines TRBV27 with TRBJ1-4; D remains unclear. Germline CDR1 MNHEY, CDR2 SMNVEV (reference sequence). The V and J ends lost 5 bases and 8 bases respectively, with 12 bases between them. The CDR3 runs to 13 residues. The DNA for the CDR3 is TGTGCCAGCAGTACAGCCTTAAGGGAAAAACTGTTTTTT. Translating gives CASSTALREKLFF.

The V and J genes are TRBV25-1 and TRBJ2-7, with D hard to call. Germline CDR1 MGHDK, CDR2 SYGVNS. The CDR3 is 11 amino acids. Trimming cost V 5 bases and J 3 bases, with 5 bases left between them. The CDR3, as DNA: TGTGCCAGCAGTCGTGTCTACGAGCAGTACTTC. Translating gives CASSRVYEQYF.

V and J are TRBV27 and TRBJ2-7; 8 bases are a match to TRBD1. V lost 2 bases to trimming and J lost 4 bases; unmatched junction nucleotides: 13. CDR1 is MNHEY and CDR2 is SMNVEV in the germline V gene (reference sequence). This CDR3 is built from 17 residues. Here the CDR3 reads CASSLTSEGTGSYEQYF. The CDR3 bases are TGTGCCAGCAGTTTAACGAGCGAAGGGACAGGTTCATACGAGCAGTACTTC.

This rearrangement joins TRBV6-5 to TRBJ1-1; D is unresolved. In germline, CDR1 is MNHEY, CDR2 SVGAGI. The CDR3 loop spans 13 amino acids. Trimming pared 0 bases from V and 6 bases from J, leaving 8 bases between. The CDR3 loop is CASSYSVGSEAFF. Written as DNA, the CDR3 is TGTGCCAGCAGTTACTCAGTTGGCTCTGAAGCTTTCTTT.

The chain is built from TRBV30 and TRBJ2-2, with a weak D call TRBD1 (6 bases). Germline V gene lookup returns CDR1 GTSNPN and CDR2 SVGIG (reference sequence). Trimming cost V 4 bases and J 2 bases, with 11 bases left between them. This CDR3 contains 14 residues. CDR3 sequence: CAWTRDTNTGELFF. The CDR3 DNA sequence: TGTGCCTGGACCCGGGACACTAACACCGGGGAGCTGTTTTTT. Together with reference TRBV30 and TRBJ2-2, the CDR3 gives the full variable domain: SQTIHQWPATLVQPVGSPLSLECTVEGTSNPNLYWYRQAAGRGLQLLFYSVGIGQISSEVPQNLSASRPQDRQFILSSKKLLLSDSGFYLCAWTRDTNTGELFFGEGSRLTVL.

This chain uses TRBV4-2 with TRBJ1-1, with a weak D call TRBD1 (5 bases). The germline V and J ends were trimmed by 4 bases and 1 base, with 7 bases remaining between them. The CDR3 is made up of 13 amino acids. In germline, CDR1 is LGHNA, CDR2 YNFKEQ. CDR3 sequence: CASSPGGNTEAFF. For the CDR3, the DNA is TGTGCCAGCAGCCCGGGGGGGAACACTGAAGCTTTCTTT.

The chain couples TRBV27 to TRBJ1-2; TRBD1 is a possible D gene (6 bases). The V end was cut by 5 bases, the J end by 6 bases, with 16 bases between. This CDR3 has 14 amino acids. CDR1 is MNHEY and CDR2 is SMNVEV in the germline V gene (reference sequence). In nucleotides, the CDR3 is TGTGCCAGCAGTAGTACAGGGAGGGGTAATGGCTACACCTTC. It yields the protein CASSSTGRGNGYTF.

CDR3 sequence: CASSGTETSTDTQYF. The CDR3 DNA is TGCGCCAGCAGCGGTACTGAAACTAGCACAGATACGCAGTATTTT. The V call is TRBV5-1, the J call TRBJ2-3; D unclear. CDR3 size: 15 residues. The V and J ends lost 4 bases and 0 bases respectively, with 12 bases between them. Germline CDR1 SGHRS, CDR2 YFSETQ.

The chain uses TRBV5-1 and TRBJ2-1; 10 positions match TRBD2. This CDR3 has 15 residues. The J segment lost 6 bases and the V segment lost 0 bases, leaving 3 bases of the junction unmatched. In germline, CDR1 is SGHRS, CDR2 YFSETQ. The CDR3 bases are TGCGCCAGCAGCTTGGAGCGGGGGGGCGGCAATGAGCAGTTCTTC. It translates to CASSLERGGGNEQFF. The entire variable domain, with the rest obtained from reference TRBV5-1 and TRBJ2-1, is as follows: KAGVTQTPRYLIKTRGQQVTLSCSPISGHRSVSWYQQTPGQGLQFLFEYFSETQRNKGNFPGRFSGRQFSNSRSEMNVSTLELGDSALYLCASSLERGGGNEQFFGPGTRLTVL.

The rearrangement joins TRBV30 to TRBJ2-2; 8 bases are a match to TRBD2. V lost 4 bases and J lost 4; bases outside the gene matches: 8. Germline values: CDR1 GTSNPN, CDR2 SVGIG (reference sequence). CDR3 length: 15 residues. The CDR3 loop is CAWNPGLGITGELFF. The CDR3 coding sequence is TGTGCCTGGAACCCGGGACTAGGGATCACCGGGGAGCTGTTTTTT.

As regards this clone: The junction and the germline gene differ at one end; a read error may be behind it. This chain links TRBV25-1 with TRBJ1-1; the D is unclear. Looked up from germline, CDR1 is MGHDK and CDR2 is SYGVNS. The CDR3 spans 15 residues. CDR3 DNA sequence: TGTGCCAGCAGTGAATCGTTCGTCGACGGCCGGGAAGATTTCTTT. It encodes CASSESFVDGREDFF.

The gene calls are TRBV10-3 and TRBJ1-5, with D possibly TRBD1 on 5 matching bases. Germline CDR1 ENHRY, CDR2 SYGVKD. This CDR3 region has 14 residues. V gave up 6 bases and J gave up 0 bases, with 9 bases separating them. CDR3 protein: CAIRDSYSNQPQHF. The CDR3, as DNA: TGTGCCATCAGAGACAGTTATAGCAATCAGCCCCAGCATTTT.

V gene TRBV2 combines with J gene TRBJ2-1; D not certain. The V and J ends lost 8 bases and 10 bases respectively, with 9 bases between them. The CDR3 is 10 amino acids. The germline gives CDR1 SNHLY, CDR2 FYNNEI. This CDR3 is CASVGSEQFF. The DNA of the CDR3 is TGTGCCAGCGTCGGTTCGGAGCAGTTCTTC.

The chain employs TRBV29-1 and TRBJ1-2; perhaps TRBD1 as D (6 bases). The CDR3 contains 13 residues. Germline CDR1 is SQVTM and CDR2 is ANQGSEA. V gave up 3 bases and J gave up 1 base, with 9 bases separating them. The CDR3 loop reads CSVDPDSNYGYTF. The CDR3 DNA reads TGCAGCGTTGACCCGGACAGTAACTATGGCTACACCTTC.

The chain couples TRBV9 to TRBJ1-3, with TRBD1 matching 7 bases. CDR1 SGDLS and CDR2 YYNGEE come from the germline V gene. V was pared by 0 bases and J by 0 bases, with 6 bases of the junction left unmatched. CDR3 length: 17 amino acids. The chain's CDR3 is CASSVETGTRSGNTIYF. CDR3 sequence (DNA): TGTGCCAGCAGCGTAGAGACAGGGACCCGCTCTGGAAACACCATATATTTT. Looking up the rest from reference TRBV9 and TRBJ1-3 gives the full variable domain: DSGVTQTPKHLITATGQRVTLRCSPRSGDLSVYWYQQSLDQGLQFLIQYYNGEERAKGNILERFSAQQFPDLHSELNLSSLELGDSALYFCASSVETGTRSGNTIYFGEGSWLTVV.

V usage is TRBV4-3 and J usage is TRBJ2-6, with TRBD1 matching over 9 bases. The CDR3 sequence is 18 residues long. Trimming cost V 3 bases and J 0 bases; bases outside gene matches: 6. The germline gives CDR1 LGHNA, CDR2 YSLEER. The CDR3 loop reads CASSQDRGQPSGANVLTF. CDR3 in DNA: TGCGCCAGCAGCCAGGACAGGGGCCAACCCTCTGGGGCCAACGTCCTGACTTTC.

The CDR3 reads CASGWEWDSGYTF. The DNA for the CDR3 is TGTGCCAGTGGGTGGGAGTGGGACTCTGGCTACACCTTC. The chain carries TRBV19 and TRBJ1-2; perhaps TRBD1 as D (5 bases). Trimming stripped 8 bases from V and 7 bases from J, with 17 bases between. From germline, CDR1 is LNHDA and CDR2 SQIVND (reference sequence). This CDR3 is 13 amino acids long.

This chain joins TRBV30 and TRBJ2-1, with D possibly being TRBD1 (6 bases). The germline V gene encodes CDR1 GTSNPN and CDR2 SVGIG (reference sequence). The ends were cut back, 2 bases at V and 2 bases at J, with 19 bases in the middle. CDR3 length: 17 residues. The CDR3 coding sequence is TGTGCCTGGAGTATATGGTCAGGGGCCCCGGCCTACAATGAGCAGTTCTTC. Protein sequence: CAWSIWSGAPAYNEQFF.